The following is a T cell receptor (beta chain) sequence with its context. Assay: immunoSEQ multiplex PCR; the TCRdb copy retains only in-frame clones and omits some. This sample carries approximately 100,000 clones, around 89% of them seen once, and the ten largest clones take about 20%. Per germline, CDR1 SQVTM and CDR2 ANQGSEA. This CDR3 region has 13 residues. Losses at the gene ends were 2 bases for V and 8 bases for J; bases not matched to a gene: 7. The sample is drawn from a study of control samples from healthy donors and cancer patients. The source is a man in his sixties with lung cancer. The specimen was PBMCs. V gene TRBV29-1 combines with J gene TRBJ1-2, with 8 bases identical to TRBD1. The CDR3 region has the DNA TGCAGCGTTGAACGGCAGGGGGCGAGGGGCTACACCTTC. Amino acids: CSVERQGARGYTF.